The T cell receptor beta chain described here comes from a study of shared clonotypes between healthy human individuals. Per the original methods: Owing to the provision of junction-only sequences devoid of quality scores by immunoSEQ, filtering differed. Data came from immunoSEQ multiplex PCR; TCRdb stores just in-frame clones and leaves some out. The V and J calls and clone size are taken from that table; D and trimming were inferred from the DNA. The table has roughly 170,000 clones, about 68% seen once. The CDR3 is made up of 14 amino acids. V gave up 0 bases and J gave up 4 bases, with 9 bases separating them. The germline V gene has CDR1 LGHNA and CDR2 YSLEER.

This TCR was recovered from a man in his thirties or forties in good health. The sequencing sample was made of memory CD4+ T cells sorted from blood. Regarding subset: CD45RA-negative fraction. The chain recombines TRBV4-3 with TRBJ2-5; D is undetermined. The CDR3 loop reads CASSQEGHGETQYF. The DNA for the CDR3 is TGCGCCAGCAGCCAAGAGGGCCACGGAGAGACCCAGTACTTC.